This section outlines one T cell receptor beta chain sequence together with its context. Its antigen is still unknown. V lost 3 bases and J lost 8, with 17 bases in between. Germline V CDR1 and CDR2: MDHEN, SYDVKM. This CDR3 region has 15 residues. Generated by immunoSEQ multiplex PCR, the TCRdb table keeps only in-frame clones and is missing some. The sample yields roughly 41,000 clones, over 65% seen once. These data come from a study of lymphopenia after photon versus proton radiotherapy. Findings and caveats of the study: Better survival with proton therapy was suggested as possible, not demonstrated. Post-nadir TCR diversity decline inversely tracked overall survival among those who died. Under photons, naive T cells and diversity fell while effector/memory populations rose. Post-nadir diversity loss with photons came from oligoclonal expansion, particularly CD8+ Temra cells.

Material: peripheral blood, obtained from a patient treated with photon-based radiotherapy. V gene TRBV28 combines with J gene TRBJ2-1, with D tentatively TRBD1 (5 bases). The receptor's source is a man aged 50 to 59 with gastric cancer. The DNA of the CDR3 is TGTGCCAGCAGTTTGTTTCAGGGTGGAAGGGATGAGCAGTTCTTC. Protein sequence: CASSLFQGGRDEQFF.